Below, 25 T cell receptor beta chains from the same sample are listed, as sequenced in a study of blood T cell repertoires in COVID-19. Produced via immunoSEQ multiplex PCR; TCRdb's table is partial and in-frame only. The data hold tens of thousands of clones, with 85% to 90% observed a single time. The sample was peripheral blood. The receptors were gathered from a human donor with active COVID-19. The donor label of this sample is uncertain.

The CDR3 sequence: CASSPGGGGKETQYF. The CDR3 region has the DNA TGTGCCAGCAGTCCAGGGGGCGGAGGAAAAGAGACCCAGTACTTC. The chain joins TRBV28 to TRBJ2-5, with 8 bases identical to TRBD1. This CDR3 is built from 15 residues. V trimming: 5 bases; J trimming: 3 bases; junction bases outside the gene matches: 8. The germline CDR1 and CDR2 sequences are MDHEN and SYDVKM.

V is TRBV6-5 and J is TRBJ2-7, with 8 bases that match TRBD2. The CDR3 sequence is 15 residues long. V lost 3 bases, J lost 2 bases, and 6 bases stayed unmatched. The germline gives CDR1 MNHEY, CDR2 SVGAGI. CDR3 nucleotides: TGTGCCAGCAGTTATCCTAGCGGGTGGCCCTACGAGCAGTACTTC. Translating it yields CASSYPSGWPYEQYF.

The chain carries TRBV27 and TRBJ2-7; 9 bases align to TRBD2. The CDR3 spans 14 residues. The J segment lost 2 bases and the V segment lost 2 bases, leaving 1 base of the junction unmatched. Germline assignment: CDR1 MNHEY and CDR2 SMNVEV (reference sequence). CDR3 residues: CASSLAGGTYEQYF. CDR3 DNA sequence: TGTGCCAGCAGTTTAGCGGGAGGGACCTACGAGCAGTACTTC.

This chain connects TRBV9 to TRBJ2-3, with TRBD1 as a possible D gene (6 bases). Germline CDR1 is SGDLS and CDR2 is YYNGEE. The CDR3 totals 15 residues. The ends were cut back, 7 bases at V and 0 bases at J, with 15 bases in the middle. CDR3 DNA: TGTGCCAGCTCCGGACAGCTGACTAGCACAGATACGCAGTATTTT. Protein: CASSGQLTSTDTQYF.

This clone was recorded once. This sequence joins TRBV28 and TRBJ1-2; 10 bases are shared with TRBD1. The CDR3 is made up of 11 amino acids. CDR1 and CDR2 from the germline V gene are MDHEN and SYDVKM. V lost 6 bases and J lost 10; bases outside the gene matches: 2. CDR3 loop: CASSRQGAYTF. CDR3 DNA sequence: TGTGCCAGCAGCAGACAGGGGGCCTACACCTTC.

In nucleotides, the CDR3 is TGTGCCAGCAGCTTGGCCCTCCAAGAGACCCAGTACTTC. Amino acids: CASSLALQETQYF. V gene TRBV5-6 combines with J gene TRBJ2-5; D remains ambiguous. V shed 0 bases and J shed 1 base, with 4 bases lying between them. CDR1 and CDR2 (germline): SGHDT, YYEEEE. CDR3 length equals 13 residues. The whole variable domain, remainder taken from reference TRBV5-6 and TRBJ2-5, is DAGVTQSPTHLIKTRGQQVTLRCSPKSGHDTVSWYQQALGQGPQFIFQYYEEEERQRGNFPDRFSGHQFPNYSSELNVNALLLGDSALYLCASSLALQETQYFGPGTRLLVL.

V is TRBV7-2 and J is TRBJ2-1; maybe TRBD1 (6 bases). The CDR3 consists of 14 residues. V shed 2 bases and J shed 8 bases, with 13 bases lying between them. In germline, CDR1 is SGHTA, CDR2 FQGNSA. The CDR3 reads CASSLTAKGDEQFF. CDR3 DNA: TGTGCCAGCAGCTTAACAGCCAAGGGGGATGAGCAGTTCTTC. The whole variable domain, remainder taken from reference TRBV7-2 and TRBJ2-1, is GAGVSQSPSNKVTEKGKDVELRCDPISGHTALYWYRQSLGQGLEFLIYFQGNSAPDKSGLPSDRFSAERTGGSVSTLTIQRTQQEDSAVYLCASSLTAKGDEQFFGPGTRLTVL.

This clone was detected once. This sequence joins TRBV29-1 and TRBJ1-5; TRBD1 matches 7 bases. CDR3 length: 12 residues. Germline V gene sequence: CDR1 SQVTM, CDR2 ANQGSEA. V was pared by 5 bases and J by 2 bases, with 0 bases of the junction left unmatched. In DNA form, the CDR3 reads TGCAGCGTTACAGGGGGCAATCAGCCCCAGCATTTT. Its protein is CSVTGGNQPQHF.

CDR3 sequence (DNA): TGCGCCAGCAGCCAAGATCGGGGAGTACTAGGCTACACCTTC. The encoded protein is CASSQDRGVLGYTF. V and J are TRBV4-3 and TRBJ1-2; unclear D gene. In germline, CDR1 is LGHNA, CDR2 YSLEER. This CDR3 region has 14 residues. V shed 0 bases and J shed 8 bases, with 13 bases lying between them.

This clone showed up just once. The V call is TRBV5-8, the J call TRBJ2-2; tentatively, D is TRBD2 (6 bases). CDR1 is SGHTS and CDR2 is YDEGEE in the germline V gene. V gave up 1 base and J gave up 4 bases, with 11 bases separating them. The length of the CDR3 is 15 residues. CDR3 protein: CASSLRREFTGELFF. The CDR3 bases are TGTGCCAGCAGCTTGCGGAGGGAGTTCACCGGGGAGCTGTTTTTT. The full variable domain, in which reference TRBV5-8 and TRBJ2-2 provide the parts outside the CDR3, is EAGVTQSPTHLIKTRGQQATLRCSPISGHTSVYWYQQALGLGLQFLLWYDEGEERNRGNFPPRFSGRQFPNYSSELNVNALELEDSALYLCASSLRREFTGELFFGEGSRLTVL.

This chain connects TRBV29-1 to TRBJ2-7; D might be TRBD2 (6 bases). This CDR3 has 13 amino acids. Per the germline V gene, CDR1 is SQVTM and CDR2 is ANQGSEA. Trimming took 1 base from V and 2 from J, leaving 9 bases between them. The CDR3 nucleotides read TGCAGCGTTGAAGTCCCGGGGGCCTACGAGCAGTACTTC. It codes for CSVEVPGAYEQYF.

This chain joins TRBV9 and TRBJ2-1, with D tentatively TRBD2 (6 bases). The CDR3 covers 13 residues. The germline V gene has CDR1 SGDLS and CDR2 YYNGEE. V was trimmed by 3 bases and J by 5 bases, leaving 9 bases between them. The CDR3 DNA reads as TGTGCCAGCAGCGCGGGACTCCACAATGAGCAGTTCTTC. Residues: CASSAGLHNEQFF.

The V gene is TRBV9, the J gene TRBJ2-3, with a weak D call TRBD1 (5 bases). Germline CDR1 reads SGDLS; CDR2 reads YYNGEE. V dropped 0 bases and J dropped 2 bases, with 10 bases sitting between them. This CDR3 is built from 15 residues. The CDR3 is CASSVDRYSTDTQYF. The DNA for the CDR3 is TGTGCCAGCAGCGTAGACAGGTATTCCACAGATACGCAGTATTTT.

This chain connects TRBV20-1 to TRBJ2-1; 16 bases fit TRBD2. Germline CDR1 is DFQATT and CDR2 is SNEGSKA (reference sequence). Trimming removed 3 bases from V and 8 bases from J; junction bases left unmatched: 7. The CDR3 covers 16 residues. The CDR3 bases are TGCAGTGCTAGTGGGACTAGCGGGAGGGCAGTGTATGAGCAGTTCTTC. Protein sequence: CSASGTSGRAVYEQFF.

The chain carries TRBV5-8 and TRBJ2-3, with D possibly TRBD2 on 6 matching bases. Trimming took off 0 bases at V and 2 bases at J, with 10 bases between the two ends. CDR1 and CDR2 (germline): SGHTS, YDEGEE. The CDR3 loop spans 15 amino acids. CDR3 coding DNA: TGTGCCAGCAGCTTGGATGGGGGGACCACAGATACGCAGTATTTT. Translating it yields CASSLDGGTTDTQYF. Full variable domain (missing parts from reference TRBV5-8 and TRBJ2-3): EAGVTQSPTHLIKTRGQQATLRCSPISGHTSVYWYQQALGLGLQFLLWYDEGEERNRGNFPPRFSGRQFPNYSSELNVNALELEDSALYLCASSLDGGTTDTQYFGPGTRLTVL.

The V call is TRBV19, the J call TRBJ1-1, with 9 bases fitting TRBD1. The CDR3 spans 16 residues. In germline, CDR1 is LNHDA, CDR2 SQIVND (reference sequence). V shed 7 bases, J shed 1 base, and the junction held 10 bases outside the gene matches. In DNA form, the CDR3 reads TGTGCCAGTATGAGGGACAGGGTTGGGGAGAACACTGAAGCTTTCTTT. Residues: CASMRDRVGENTEAFF. The full variable domain, rest sourced from reference TRBV19 and TRBJ1-1, is DGGITQSPKYLFRKEGQNVTLSCEQNLNHDAMYWYRQDPGQGLRLIYYSQIVNDFQKGDIAEGYSVSREKKESFPLTVTSAQKNPTAFYLCASMRDRVGENTEAFFGQGTRLTVV.

This chain joins TRBV6-5 and TRBJ2-1, with 9 bases matching TRBD1. The CDR3 contains 14 residues. V trimming: 10 bases; J trimming: 5 bases; junction bases outside the gene matches: 9. The germline CDR1 and CDR2 sequences are MNHEY and SVGAGI. The chain's CDR3 is CATKQGASDNEQFF. The CDR3 nucleotides read TGTGCCACCAAACAGGGGGCTAGCGACAATGAGCAGTTCTTC.

This clone was recorded only once. V usage is TRBV4-3 and J usage is TRBJ2-4; 9 nucleotides agree with TRBD1. Germline assignment: CDR1 LGHNA and CDR2 YSLEER. There are 13 residues in the CDR3. J lost 7 bases, V lost 4 bases, and 2 bases had no gene match. The CDR3 nucleotides are TGCGCCAGCAGCCCCGGACAGGGGAACATTCAGTACTTC. Its protein product is CASSPGQGNIQYF.

This chain joins TRBV10-2 and TRBJ2-3; D is possibly TRBD2 (5 bases). The V end lost 6 bases, the J end lost 6 bases, and 13 bases lay between the germline ends. The length of the CDR3 is 13 residues. CDR1 is WSHSY, CDR2 SAAADI, per germline. CDR3 amino acids: CASRGIPGDTQYF. Written as DNA, the CDR3 is TGCGCCAGCAGGGGGATCCCGGGGGATACGCAGTATTTT.

The gene calls are TRBV27 and TRBJ2-7, with TRBD1 matching over 7 bases. The ends lost 2 bases at V and 7 bases at J; junction bases unmatched: 8. The CDR3 has 14 amino acids. CDR1 and CDR2 (germline): MNHEY, SMNVEV (reference sequence). CDR3 bases: TGTGCCAGCAGTTTACCGGGACAGATATCTGAGCAGTACTTC. The encoded protein is CASSLPGQISEQYF.

This clone appeared a single time. The chain recombines TRBV4-3 with TRBJ2-7, with TRBD1 as a possible D gene (5 bases). Germline CDR1 and CDR2: LGHNA and YSLEER. The CDR3 runs 16 residues. Trimming left V 1 base short and J 1 base short, with 14 bases between. Here the CDR3 reads CASSQGTIAASYEQYF. The CDR3 DNA follows: TGCGCCAGCAGCCAAGGGACAATTGCGGCTTCCTACGAGCAGTACTTC.

CDR3 sequence (DNA): TGTGCCAGCAGGCAGACAGGGGGGACCACTGAAGCTTTCTTT. This gives the protein CASRQTGGTTEAFF. The chain joins TRBV3-1 (or the pseudogene TRBV3-2) to TRBJ1-1, with 9 positions matching TRBD1. The CDR3 covers 14 residues. V lost 6 bases, J lost 4 bases, and 6 bases stayed unmatched. CDR1 is LGHDT and CDR2 is YNNKEL in the germline V gene (reference sequence).

The genes are TRBV29-1 and TRBJ2-4; D possibly corresponds to TRBD2 (6 bases). Trimming cost V 5 bases and J 4 bases, with 15 bases left between them. Germline assignment: CDR1 SQVTM and CDR2 ANQGSEA. The CDR3 is made up of 14 amino acids. The CDR3 DNA follows: TGCAGCGTTATTACGGGAGAGGGAAAAAACATTCAGTACTTC. Translating it yields CSVITGEGKNIQYF.

The genes are TRBV5-6 and TRBJ2-7; D unresolved. Germline V gives CDR1 SGHDT, CDR2 YYEEEE. The CDR3 has 17 amino acids. V lost 4 bases, J lost 5 bases, and 25 bases lay in between. The CDR3: CASSPASVGSYNNEQYF. CDR3 bases: TGTGCCAGCAGCCCCGCGAGCGTCGGGTCCTATAATAACGAGCAGTACTTC.

V and J are TRBV27 and TRBJ2-1; D is ambiguous. The CDR3 has 14 amino acids. The germline gives CDR1 MNHEY, CDR2 SMNVEV (reference sequence). The germline V and J ends were trimmed by 5 bases and 3 bases, with 11 bases remaining between them. This CDR3 reads CASSPPPDYNEQFF. In DNA form, the CDR3 reads TGTGCCAGCAGTCCCCCCCCAGACTACAATGAGCAGTTCTTC.